Listed below are T cell receptor beta chains from one sample, sequenced in a study of shared clonotypes between healthy human individuals. Sequencing was performed with immunoSEQ multiplex PCR; in TCRdb, only in-frame clones are kept and a portion is missing. Here the sample spans around 2.5 million clones, approximately 93% being singletons. The sequencing sample was made of naive CD4+ T cells from PBMCs. These receptors all come from a young man in good health. Some clones in this sample may be carry-over from other donors' samples. CDR3s include the opening cysteine and the closing phenylalanine or tryptophan. A D gene is named only where the DNA matches it firmly. Where a row states a size, it is once, few, many or the class of an expanded clone; other rows omit it.

d_call	cdr3_length	clone_size	v_call	j_call	cdr3_aa	cdr3_nt
TRBD2	17	NA	TRBV7-3	TRBJ2-6	CASSFGLAGAGANVLTF	TGTGCCAGCAGCTTCGGACTAGCGGGAGCTGGGGCCAACGTCCTGACTTTC
NA	17	NA	TRBV11-2	TRBJ2-1	CASSLLPRAGAYNEQFF	TGTGCCAGCAGCTTATTGCCCCGGGCAGGGGCCTACAATGAGCAGTTCTTC
TRBD2	13	NA	TRBV28	TRBJ2-1	CASSLGLDNEQFF	TGTGCCAGCAGTCTGGGACTAGACAATGAGCAGTTCTTC
TRBD2	18	NA	TRBV28	TRBJ2-1	CAGRRRLAGGPVKNEQFF	TGTGCCGGGCGGAGACGGCTAGCGGGAGGGCCAGTTAAGAATGAGCAGTTCTTC
NA	17	NA	TRBV4-1	TRBJ1-1	CASTPARALRLNTEAFF	TGCGCCAGCACCCCGGCCAGGGCCCTCCGACTGAACACTGAAGCTTTCTTT
TRBD1	15	NA	TRBV5-4	TRBJ1-2	CASSDKGQGGYGYTF	TGTGCCAGCAGCGATAAGGGACAGGGAGGTTATGGCTACACCTTC
TRBD1	16	NA	TRBV7-9	TRBJ2-7	CASSSGRDRGLREQYF	TGTGCCAGCAGTTCGGGACGTGACAGGGGTCTTCGCGAGCAGTACTTC
TRBD1	14	few	TRBV2	TRBJ1-1	CASRGQGANTEAFF	TGTGCCAGCAGAGGACAGGGAGCGAACACTGAAGCTTTCTTT
NA	14	NA	TRBV6-5	TRBJ2-1	CASSEGTQRREQFF	TGTGCCAGCAGCGAAGGTACCCAGAGGAGGGAGCAGTTCTTC
NA	13	NA	TRBV7-8	TRBJ2-3	CASSLGLPDTQYF	TGTGCCAGCAGCTTAGGATTGCCAGATACGCAGTATTTT
TRBD2	15	NA	TRBV7-2	TRBJ2-7	CASSPDPSGDYEQYF	TGTGCCAGCAGCCCCGATCCGAGCGGGGATTACGAGCAGTACTTC
TRBD1	14	NA	TRBV10-3	TRBJ2-3	CAISRTGILDTQYF	TGTGCCATCAGCCGGACAGGTATATTAGATACGCAGTATTTT
NA	11	NA	TRBV6-5	TRBJ2-5	CASSTWETQYF	TGTGCCAGCAGCACGTGGGAGACCCAGTACTTC
NA	15	NA	TRBV4-2	TRBJ2-2	CASSQGIRGLGELFF	TGTGCCAGCAGCCAGGGGATAAGGGGCCTTGGGGAGCTGTTTTTT
NA	14	NA	TRBV7-9	TRBJ1-1	CASSLAEGIAEAFF	TGTGCCAGCAGCTTAGCCGAGGGTATCGCTGAAGCTTTCTTT
NA	12	NA	TRBV29-1	TRBJ1-2	CSARVGNYGYTF	TGCAGCGCTAGGGTGGGCAACTATGGCTACACCTTC
NA	16	once	TRBV11-1	TRBJ2-5	CASSLAGARYQETQYF	TGTGCCAGCAGCTTAGCGGGGGCAAGGTACCAAGAGACCCAGTACTTC
TRBD2	17	NA	TRBV5-4	TRBJ2-2	CASSSQASGGVTGELFF	TGTGCCAGCAGCTCCCAAGCTAGCGGGGGAGTCACCGGGGAGCTGTTTTTT
NA	15	NA	TRBV27	TRBJ2-1	CASSLKGGSYNEQFF	TGTGCCAGCAGTTTAAAGGGGGGCTCCTACAATGAGCAGTTCTTC
NA	16	NA	TRBV19	TRBJ2-7	CASSIRYGSSSYEQYF	TGTGCCAGTAGTATTCGGTACGGGTCGAGCTCCTACGAGCAGTACTTC
NA	12	NA	TRBV28	TRBJ2-7	CASSRVFGEQYF	TGTGCCAGCAGCAGGGTTTTCGGCGAGCAGTACTTC
NA	13	NA	TRBV5-1	TRBJ1-1	CASSFVQFTEAFF	TGCGCCAGCAGCTTCGTTCAGTTCACTGAAGCTTTCTTT
NA	12	NA	TRBV9	TRBJ1-3	CASSGPGNTIYF	TGTGCCAGCAGCGGTCCTGGAAACACCATATATTTT
NA	13	NA	TRBV10-3	TRBJ1-1	CAIRGQLNTEAFF	TGTGCCATCAGGGGGCAGTTGAACACTGAAGCTTTCTTT
NA	15	NA	TRBV7-2	TRBJ2-5	CASSEGGGNQETQYF	TGTGCCAGCAGCGAAGGGGGGGGGAACCAAGAGACCCAGTACTTC
NA	11	few	TRBV6-1	TRBJ1-1	CASSDLAEAFF	TGTGCCAGCAGTGATCTGGCTGAAGCTTTCTTT